This TCR beta chain was identified during a study of tumor-infiltrating lymphocytes in primary liver carcinoma. Study summary: Both sexes were represented among patients, who were 30 to 69 years old.

V was pared by 0 bases and J by 9 bases, with 8 bases of the junction left unmatched. The CDR3 sequence is 16 residues long. This clonotype showed up many times. Its antigen is as yet unknown. The researchers produced TCR beta cDNA from roughly 500 ng total RNA with a constant-region primer. Library construction for TCR beta comprised three nested multiplex PCR rounds performed with slightly modified ARM-PCR. The two initial PCR rounds, roughly 10 cycles each, used TRBV1-TRBV30 forward and C-beta reverse primers. In TCRdb, the multiplex PCR reads were re-called with MiXCR into one record per CDR3 protein. This sample yields 80,000 or so distinct CDR3 sequences, of which roughly two thirds are seen a single time; 26% belongs to the top ten. Joint extraction of RNA and DNA used about 17-33 mg of bulk tissue that was unsorted. Study conclusions and caveats: Tumors and blood were compared for top-250-clone fraction, and tumors had the significantly higher value (p = 0.039).

The chain couples TRBV12-3 or TRBV12-4 to TRBJ1-5; 10 bases align to TRBD1. This TCR derives from a man between 40 and 49 years old with primary liver carcinoma and hepatitis B virus infection. The material sequenced was tumor-adjacent normal liver tissue. CDR3 region: CASSLALGTGAGPQHF. The CDR3 DNA follows: TGTGCCAGCAGTTTAGCCCTAGGGACAGGGGCAGGGCCCCAGCATTTT.